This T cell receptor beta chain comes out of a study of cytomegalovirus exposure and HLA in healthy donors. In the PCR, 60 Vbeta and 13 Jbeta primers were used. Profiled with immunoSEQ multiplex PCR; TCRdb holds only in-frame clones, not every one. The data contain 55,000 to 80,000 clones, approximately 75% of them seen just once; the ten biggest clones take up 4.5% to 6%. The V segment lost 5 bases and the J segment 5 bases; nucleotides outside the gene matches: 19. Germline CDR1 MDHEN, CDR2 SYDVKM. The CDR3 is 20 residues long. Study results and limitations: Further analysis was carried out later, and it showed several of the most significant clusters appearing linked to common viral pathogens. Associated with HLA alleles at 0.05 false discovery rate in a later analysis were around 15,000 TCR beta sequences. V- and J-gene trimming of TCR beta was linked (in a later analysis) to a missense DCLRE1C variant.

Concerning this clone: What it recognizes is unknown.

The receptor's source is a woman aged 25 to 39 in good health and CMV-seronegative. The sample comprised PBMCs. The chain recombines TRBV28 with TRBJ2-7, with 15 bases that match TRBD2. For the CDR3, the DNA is TGTGCCAGCAGTCCCCCCGGGACTAGCGGGAGGAGGGGCCTAGGGAACGAGCAGTACGTC. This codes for CASSPPGTSGRRGLGNEQYV.